The 2 T cell receptor beta chains presented below share a single source sample, sequenced in a study of T cells in Graves' hyperthyroidism and ophthalmopathy. RNA transcripts served as the template for amplifying TCR beta CDR3 regions. HTBI primers were the set used in a first-round RT-PCR of the TCR CDR3. TCRdb re-called the multiplex PCR reads through MiXCR, storing one row per CDR3 protein. This table holds 300,000 to 400,000 distinct CDR3 sequences, less than 15% found once. The sample consisted of blood. Receptors originate from a woman aged 18 to 35 with Graves' hyperthyroidism.

The chain recombines TRBV30 with TRBJ2-7; D uncertain. CDR3 size: 10 residues. Germline loops: CDR1 GTSNPN, CDR2 SVGIG (reference sequence). The V gene lost 4 bases and the J gene lost 3 bases, with 4 bases spanning the gap. This chain's CDR3 is CAWKGYEQYF. The CDR3 nucleotides read TGTGCCTGGAAGGGCTACGAGCAGTACTTC.

In its sample, this clonotype was seen many times. The rearrangement links TRBV7-2 to TRBJ1-3, with 7 bases aligning to TRBD1. With 5 bases clipped from V and 2 bases from J, the junction kept 6 bases outside the gene matches. The CDR3 is 15 amino acids. Germline CDR1 and CDR2: SGHTA and FQGNSA. The chain's CDR3 is CASSLMQGAGNTIYF. In DNA form, the CDR3 reads TGTGCCAGCAGCCTAATGCAGGGGGCTGGAAACACCATATATTTT.